This entry lists 8 T cell receptor beta chains sequenced from one sample in a study of early T cells in non-severe SARS-CoV-2 infection. TCRdb used MiXCR to reprocess the 5' RACE reads, holding one entry per CDR3 protein. The sample lists tens of thousands of distinct CDR3 sequences, around an eighth occurring once. Sequences were obtained from whole blood. These receptors came from an adult who was a healthcare worker with PCR-confirmed SARS-CoV-2 infection or an uninfected control (not recorded which).

This clonotype has more than one count but fewer than ten. The V and J genes are TRBV10-3 and TRBJ2-7, with D uncertain. CDR3 length equals 14 residues. Germline values: CDR1 ENHRY, CDR2 SYGVKD. V dropped 8 bases and J dropped 0 bases, with 14 bases sitting between them. In DNA, the CDR3 is TGTGCCATCGCAAAGTCGGCGGACTCCTACGAGCAGTACTTC. It specifies CAIAKSADSYEQYF.

The V gene is TRBV2, the J gene TRBJ2-7; 7 bases are shared with TRBD1. CDR3 size: 14 residues. V shed 6 bases, J shed 2 bases, and the junction held 7 bases outside the gene matches. From germline, CDR1 is SNHLY and CDR2 FYNNEI. As DNA, the CDR3 is TGTGCCAGCAGCCTAGACAGGGACACCTACGAGCAGTACTTC. It yields the protein CASSLDRDTYEQYF.

The table lists this clonotype with a few counts. This rearrangement joins TRBV3-1 to TRBJ2-6, with D unclear. V shed 5 bases and J shed 0 bases, with 11 bases lying between them. The CDR3 is 16 amino acids. Germline V gene sequence: CDR1 LGHDT, CDR2 YNNKEL (reference sequence). The CDR3 DNA is TGTGCCAGCAGCTTCATTTTGAGCTCTGGGGCCAACGTCCTGACTTTC. Translating it yields CASSFILSSGANVLTF.

The chain recombines TRBV18 with TRBJ1-5; D call uncertain. Between the trimmed V and J ends, which lost 6 bases and 10 bases, there was a span of 19 bases. Germline loops: CDR1 KGHSH, CDR2 LQKENI. The CDR3 is 14 amino acids. This chain's CDR3 is CASSSDQSSSPQHF. CDR3 nucleotides: TGTGCCAGCTCGTCCGATCAAAGTAGTAGTCCCCAGCATTTT.

This chain uses TRBV28 with TRBJ2-4, with TRBD2 matching over 12 bases. The V gene end was trimmed by 6 bases and the J gene end by 4 bases; junction bases not matched to a gene: 4. Germline CDR1 and CDR2: MDHEN and SYDVKM. The CDR3 extends over 15 amino acids. The chain's CDR3 is CASSRLAGAKNIQYF. DNA of the CDR3: TGTGCCAGCAGCCGACTAGCGGGAGCTAAAAACATTCAGTACTTC.

This clonotype was counted a few times. J is TRBJ2-6 and V is TRBV3-1; either TRBD1 or TRBD2 may supply D (6 bases each). Germline V lookup: CDR1 LGHDT, CDR2 YNNKEL (reference sequence). Between the trimmed V and J ends, which lost 4 bases and 0 bases, there was a span of 19 bases. The CDR3 spans 19 residues. The CDR3 DNA is TGTGCCAGCAGCCCCCAAGGAGGGGGAGTACTCTCTGGGGCCAACGTCCTGACTTTC. Translating gives CASSPQGGGVLSGANVLTF. Drawing the rest from reference TRBV3-1 and TRBJ2-6, the complete variable domain is DTAVSQTPKYLVTQMGNDKSIKCEQNLGHDTMYWYKQDSKKFLKIMFSYNNKELIINETVPNRFSPKSPDKAHLNLHINSLELGDSAVYFCASSPQGGGVLSGANVLTFGAGSRLTVL.

As to this clonotype: The DNA is omitted, as the CDR3 cannot be located on it reliably, and the CDR3 follows TCRdb's listing. The chain is built from TRBV21-1 and TRBJ2-7; the D call in the table, TRBD1, was not verified against the DNA. TRBV21-1 is labeled a pseudogene. The CDR3 region is 18 residues in length, termini included. The CDR3 sequence: CASIPAWGQGAFMYEQYF.

The rearrangement joins TRBV20-1 to TRBJ2-5, with a weak D call TRBD2 (6 bases). The germline CDR1 and CDR2 sequences are DFQATT and SNEGSKA (reference sequence). The CDR3 is 14 residues long. The germline V and J ends were trimmed by 1 base and 3 bases, with 12 bases remaining between them. The DNA for the CDR3 is TGCAGTGCTAGAGTCGGGAGCAGTGAAGAGACCCAGTACTTC. Amino acid sequence: CSARVGSSEETQYF.